What follows are 28 T cell receptor beta chains derived from one specimen sequenced in a study of shared clonotypes between healthy human individuals (dated by TCRdb to the early 2020s). Libraries were constructed by the immunoSEQ multiplex PCR assay. This immuneACCESS table, as held by TCRdb, lists in-frame sequences with V and J called but not all clones. Of the missing ones, under half trace to an unresolved V gene in checked studies; the others have no known cause. A total of 550,000 to 850,000 clones appear in this sample, around 70% of them only once. The biggest ten clones account for roughly 1.8% of the sample. Source material: memory CD4+ T cells sorted from blood. The cell subset or site label corresponds to: CD45RA-negative fraction. These receptors were obtained from a woman in her twenties or thirties in good health.

This clone was counted once. This likely traces to a read error, being one base from a far larger clone. Distinct nucleotide sequences in the sample also encode this CDR3. V and J are TRBV5-1 and TRBJ2-1; D is ambiguous. This CDR3 contains 15 residues. Trimming removed 0 bases from V and 0 bases from J, with 7 bases in between. CDR1 and CDR2 from the germline V gene are SGHRS and YFSETQ. The CDR3 sequence is CASSLDVGSYNEQFF. CDR3 in DNA: TGCGCCAGCAGCTTGGACGTCGGCTCCTACAATGAGCAGTTCTTC. Filled out from reference TRBV5-1 and TRBJ2-1, the complete variable domain reads KAGVTQTPRYLIKTRGQQVTLSCSPISGHRSVSWYQQTPGQGLQFLFEYFSETQRNKGNFPGRFSGRQFSNSRSEMNVSTLELGDSALYLCASSLDVGSYNEQFFGPGTRLTVL.

The chain recombines TRBV15 with TRBJ2-5; D may match TRBD1 or TRBD2 (5 bases each). This CDR3 has 14 residues. Germline V gives CDR1 LNHNV, CDR2 YYDKDF (reference sequence). V lost 3 bases and J 5 bases, leaving 13 bases between the germline ends. In DNA, the CDR3 is TGTGCCACCAGCAGCCCTAGCCGGGGCGAGACCCAGTACTTC. The encoded protein is CATSSPSRGETQYF.

A few counts support this clone. This chain joins TRBV5-1 and TRBJ1-1; maybe TRBD1 (6 bases). CDR3 size: 14 residues. Looked up from germline, CDR1 is SGHRS and CDR2 is YFSETQ. V dropped 3 bases and J dropped 3 bases, with 12 bases sitting between them. CDR3 in amino acids: CASSSRGSDTEAFF. CDR3 sequence (DNA): TGCGCCAGCAGCTCCAGGGGTAGTGACACTGAAGCTTTCTTT.

This chain joins TRBV25-1 and TRBJ2-1; 7 bases align to TRBD1. After removal of 3 bases from V and 2 bases from J, the junction contained 10 bases not matched to a gene. This CDR3 comprises 17 residues. Looked up from germline, CDR1 is MGHDK and CDR2 is SYGVNS. The CDR3 DNA reads as TGTGCCAGCAGTGACCTATCCGGGACAGTGCCCTACAATGAGCAGTTCTTC. It is translated as CASSDLSGTVPYNEQFF.

The chain carries TRBV2 and TRBJ1-1; maybe TRBD1 (5 bases). V was trimmed by 11 bases and J by 5 bases, leaving 21 bases between them. Germline CDR1 and CDR2: SNHLY and FYNNEI. The CDR3 is 14 amino acids. The CDR3: CAPKRVRALTEAFF. CDR3 in DNA: TGTGCCCCTAAGCGGGTCAGGGCTTTGACTGAAGCTTTCTTT.

This chain connects TRBV28 to TRBJ2-7; D perhaps matches TRBD1 (6 bases). V lost 6 bases and J lost 1, with 13 bases in between. This CDR3 is built from 14 residues. The germline gives CDR1 MDHEN, CDR2 SYDVKM. CDR3 in amino acids: CASRETGPSYEQYF. The DNA for the CDR3 is TGTGCCAGCAGAGAGACAGGCCCGTCCTACGAGCAGTACTTC.

The chain uses TRBV5-6 and TRBJ1-5; perhaps TRBD1 as D (6 bases). The CDR3 is made up of 13 amino acids. Germline assignment: CDR1 SGHDT and CDR2 YYEEEE. V lost 4 bases to trimming and J lost 6 bases, with 11 bases between them. Here the CDR3 DNA reads TGTGCCAGCAGCCAATTCAGGGGTCAGCCCCAGCATTTT. Encoded protein: CASSQFRGQPQHF.

A remark on this clone: Distinct nucleotide sequences in the sample also encode this CDR3. The rearrangement links TRBV19 to TRBJ2-7; 7 bases align to TRBD1. V was pared by 1 base and J by 3 bases, with 3 bases of the junction left unmatched. The CDR3 is 14 amino acids. CDR1 is LNHDA and CDR2 is SQIVND in the germline V gene (reference sequence). CDR3 residues: CASSIGQGVYEQYF. The DNA of the CDR3 is TGTGCCAGTAGTATAGGACAGGGTGTCTACGAGCAGTACTTC.

This clone was counted many times. The chain couples TRBV7-9 to TRBJ2-7; maybe TRBD2 (5 bases). Trimming left V 1 base short and J 6 bases short, with 13 bases between. This CDR3 comprises 14 residues. Germline loops: CDR1 SEHNR, CDR2 FQNEAQ (reference sequence). CDR3 sequence reads: CASSLVLASTEQYF. CDR3 DNA: TGTGCCAGCAGCTTAGTGTTGGCTAGCACCGAGCAGTACTTC.

This clone appeared a single time. A far larger clone lies a single base away; this is likely a read error. V usage is TRBV27 and J usage is TRBJ1-1; 7 bases line up with TRBD1. The CDR3 has 15 residues. Germline CDR1 is MNHEY and CDR2 is SMNVEV (reference sequence). Here the CDR3 reads CANSPRTGGMAEAFF. As DNA, the CDR3 is TGTGCCAACAGTCCCCGGACAGGCGGAATGGCTGAAGCTTTCTTT.

This clone was picked up one time. The chain is built from TRBV6-5 and TRBJ2-2; D assignment may be TRBD1 or TRBD2 (5 bases each). This CDR3 has 15 residues. V lost 6 bases and J lost 5, with 16 bases in between. CDR1 is MNHEY, CDR2 SVGAGI, per germline. The CDR3 DNA sequence: TGTGCCAGCAGAAGTGGGACCTATGATACCGGGGAGCTGTTTTTT. This gives the protein CASRSGTYDTGELFF.

This clone is medium-sized within its sample. V usage is TRBV13 and J usage is TRBJ1-4; 10 positions agree with TRBD1. Germline V gene data show CDR1 as PRHDT and CDR2 as FYEKMQ (reference sequence). With V trimmed by 9 bases and J by 11 bases, 9 bases remained unmatched. The CDR3 contains 13 residues. CDR3: CASGGQGSRKLFF. The CDR3 DNA reads as TGTGCCAGTGGGGGACAGGGGAGTAGGAAACTGTTTTTT.

CDR3 in DNA: TGTGCCAGCACCGGTAGACTCGTCTACGAGCAGTACTTC. It codes for CASTGRLVYEQYF. The V and J genes are TRBV6-1 and TRBJ2-7; D call uncertain. The CDR3 consists of 13 residues. The V end lost 7 bases, the J end lost 3 bases, and 13 bases lay between the germline ends. CDR1 is MNHNS, CDR2 SASEGT, per germline.

The rearrangement links TRBV6-4 to TRBJ2-3; no clear D. The germline V gene has CDR1 MRHNA and CDR2 SNTAGT. V was cut by 4 bases and J by 0 bases, with 2 bases left in between. CDR3 size: 12 residues. CDR3 in amino acids: CASSGSTDTQYF. CDR3 coding DNA: TGTGCCAGCAGTGGAAGCACAGATACGCAGTATTTT.

This clone was picked up a small number of times. V gene TRBV6-1 combines with J gene TRBJ1-5, with no clear D. V lost 4 bases, J lost 8 bases, and 9 bases lay in between. The CDR3 covers 12 residues. CDR1 MNHNS and CDR2 SASEGT come from the germline V gene. As DNA, the CDR3 is TGTGCCAGCAGTGGTCAGGTAAAGCCCCAGCATTTT. Translated, it gives CASSGQVKPQHF.

V usage is TRBV5-5 and J usage is TRBJ2-3, with D possibly being TRBD2 (6 bases). There are 15 residues in the CDR3. V was shortened by 4 bases and J by 0 bases, with 12 bases between the two germline ends. Germline V lookup: CDR1 SGHKS, CDR2 YYEKEE (reference sequence). CDR3 protein: CASSRTGTSTDTQYF. The CDR3 DNA reads TGTGCCAGCAGCCGAACCGGGACTAGCACAGATACGCAGTATTTT. Drawing the rest from reference TRBV5-5 and TRBJ2-3, the complete variable domain is DAGVTQSPTHLIKTRGQQVTLRCSPISGHKSVSWYQQVLGQGPQFIFQYYEKEERGRGNFPDRFSARQFPNYSSELNVNALLLGDSALYLCASSRTGTSTDTQYFGPGTRLTVL.

The chain uses TRBV5-1 and TRBJ2-2; 11 bases map to TRBD2. The junction had 9 bases not matched to a gene; V was cut back by 2 bases and J by 6 bases. The CDR3 contains 17 residues. CDR1 SGHRS and CDR2 YFSETQ come from the germline V gene. The chain's CDR3 is CASSLPTIAGGSGELFF. The DNA for the CDR3 is TGCGCCAGCAGCTTACCCACTATAGCGGGAGGGTCCGGGGAGCTGTTTTTT.

The chain joins TRBV10-3 to TRBJ2-7, with 10 bases matching TRBD1. The ends lost 3 bases at V and 3 bases at J; junction bases unmatched: 2. CDR1 is ENHRY and CDR2 is SYGVKD in the germline V gene. This CDR3 is 14 amino acids long. This chain's CDR3 is CAISDWDRGYEQYF. The CDR3 DNA follows: TGTGCCATCAGTGACTGGGACAGGGGCTACGAGCAGTACTTC.

This clone was counted between two and nine times. The chain employs TRBV15 and TRBJ1-5; no definite D call. The ends were cut back, 0 bases at V and 2 bases at J, with 5 bases in the middle. CDR3 length: 14 residues. Germline-derived CDR1 and CDR2 are LNHNV and YYDKDF (reference sequence). In DNA, the CDR3 is TGTGCCACCAGCAGAGATTGGGGCAATCAGCCCCAGCATTTT. Amino acids: CATSRDWGNQPQHF.

The chain employs TRBV28 and TRBJ2-7, with D tentatively TRBD1 (5 bases). From germline, CDR1 is MDHEN and CDR2 SYDVKM. V gave up 6 bases and J gave up 1 base, with 31 bases separating them. The CDR3 spans 20 residues. The DNA of the CDR3 is TGTGCCAGCAGCCCCGCGTCGATGGGGCAGCTGGCGGCGATTTCCTACGAGCAGTACTTC. Protein: CASSPASMGQLAAISYEQYF.

The V and J genes are TRBV5-1 and TRBJ1-1; the D gene is possibly TRBD1 (5 bases). Looked up from germline, CDR1 is SGHRS and CDR2 is YFSETQ. The CDR3 spans 11 residues. V was pared by 5 bases and J by 3 bases, with 5 bases between. For the CDR3, the DNA is TGCGCCAGCAGGGGGGACACTGAAGCTTTCTTT. Amino acids: CASRGDTEAFF.

This clone has a single count. Within the sample, other DNA sequences also encode this same CDR3. The gene calls are TRBV19 and TRBJ2-7; 7 nucleotides match TRBD2. Looked up from germline, CDR1 is LNHDA and CDR2 is SQIVND (reference sequence). CDR3 length: 12 residues. Germline trimming cut 9 bases from V and 3 bases from J; bases unmatched to any gene: 5. DNA of the CDR3: TGTGCCAGCTCTAGCGGAGGCTACGAGCAGTACTTC. This translates into CASSSGGYEQYF.

CDR3 DNA: TGTGCCTTCCACAGTCCGCCGGGGACTTCGGGGGGGGAGCAGTTCTTC. This codes for CAFHSPPGTSGGEQFF. The rearrangement links TRBV30 to TRBJ2-1; 8 bases agree with TRBD2. CDR1 and CDR2 (germline): GTSNPN, SVGIG (reference sequence). J lost 10 bases, V lost 7 bases, and 21 bases had no gene match. This CDR3 is 16 amino acids long.

V usage is TRBV19 and J usage is TRBJ1-5; D is unresolved. Germline V gene sequence: CDR1 LNHDA, CDR2 SQIVND (reference sequence). This CDR3 spans 16 amino acids. The V end was cut by 6 bases, the J end by 3 bases, with 18 bases between. CDR3 protein: CASSGRYSGDNQPQHF. CDR3 DNA sequence: TGTGCCAGTAGCGGTAGGTATAGTGGTGACAATCAGCCCCAGCATTTT.

There are many counts of this clone. This sample includes further DNA sequences coding for the same CDR3. J is TRBJ2-3 and V is TRBV27; TRBD2 agrees at 9 bases. This CDR3 region has 16 residues. V was clipped by 3 bases and J by 3 bases; unmatched bases: 7. Germline assignment: CDR1 MNHEY and CDR2 SMNVEV (reference sequence). CDR3 in DNA: TGTGCCAGCAGTTTGTATAGCGGGAGAAGGACAGATACGCAGTATTTT. This codes for CASSLYSGRRTDTQYF.

The rearrangement uses TRBV27 and TRBJ2-1, with D hard to call. The CDR3 is made up of 14 amino acids. Germline V CDR1 and CDR2: MNHEY, SMNVEV (reference sequence). V was clipped by 6 bases and J by 0 bases, with 9 bases between them. The CDR3 DNA reads as TGTGCCAGCAGATCCGAAAACTCCTACAATGAGCAGTTCTTC. It translates to CASRSENSYNEQFF.

This chain connects TRBV6-1 to TRBJ2-1; TRBD2 matches 9 bases. CDR1 and CDR2 from the germline V gene are MNHNS and SASEGT. This CDR3 is 14 amino acids long. Germline trimming cut 1 base from V and 8 bases from J; bases unmatched to any gene: 3. As DNA, the CDR3 is TGTGCCAGCAGTGAAGGGAGCGGGAGGCATGAGCAGTTCTTC. This encodes CASSEGSGRHEQFF.

The chain combines TRBV6-1 with TRBJ2-7; 8 nucleotides agree with TRBD1. Trimming took 7 bases from V and 5 from J; bases not matched to a gene: 13. CDR1 and CDR2 from the germline V gene are MNHNS and SASEGT. This CDR3 region has 15 residues. For the CDR3, the DNA is TGTGCCAGCAATACAGGGGGTGGCCCAGGGAACGAGCAGTACTTC. Protein sequence: CASNTGGGPGNEQYF.